Below are 13 T cell receptor delta chains sequenced from a single sample in a study of gamma-delta chains in newborns, infants, children. TCRdb reprocessed the reads using CATT. The sample has 5,500 to 6,500 delta-chain clones; 0.35% to 0.5% are singletons. The sample consisted of blood. The receptors shown here come from a child who was a newborn, infant or young child, either healthy, febrile or measles-vaccinated (not recorded which).

Of note for this clone: With only one base between it and a far larger clone, this is likely a read error. The sample contains more than one DNA sequence encoding this CDR3. The chain combines TRDV2 with TRDJ2; D may be TRDD3 (5 bases). The CDR3 loop spans 14 amino acids. Trimming took off 0 bases at V and 5 bases at J, with 9 bases between the two ends. Germline-derived CDR1 and CDR2 are GEAIGNYY and EKD. In DNA form, the CDR3 reads TGTGCCTGTGACACCCTGGGTGATACAGCACAACTCTTCTTT. Translated: CACDTLGDTAQLFF.

This clone appeared a few times. This may arise from a read error, as a much more abundant clone is one base away. The same CDR3 is also encoded by other DNA sequences in this sample. The rearrangement links TRDV2 to TRDJ3, with 8 bases fitting TRDD3. Germline CDR1 is GEAIGNYY and CDR2 is EKD. The CDR3 is 16 residues long. CDR3 sequence reads: CACDTWGIWDTRQMFF. In DNA form, the CDR3 reads TGTGCCTGTGACACCTGGGGGATTTGGGACACCCGCCAGATGTTTTTC.

Within the sample, this clone is large. Other DNA sequences from this sample encode an identical CDR3 as well. This rearrangement joins TRDV2 to TRDJ1; no clear D. Germline V lookup: CDR1 GEAIGNYY, CDR2 EKD. The length of the CDR3 is 14 residues. V dropped 0 bases and J dropped 0 bases, with 7 bases sitting between them. The CDR3 nucleotides read TGTGCCTGTGACACCGTAGGGCACACCGATAAACTCATCTTT. Its protein is CACDTVGHTDKLIF.

This clone has a handful of counts. The TCRdb protein comes from a much larger clone and disagrees with this DNA's translation at residue 13, likely due to a read error; the protein given here is derived from the DNA. The V call is TRDV2, the J call TRDJ3; 9 bases are a match to TRDD3. Germline V CDR1 and CDR2: GEAIGNYY, EKD. The CDR3 contains 19 residues. Here the CDR3 DNA reads TGTGCCTGTGACTCTGTACTGGGGGAGTTCTCCTGGTACACCCGACAGATGTTTTTC. Translated, it gives CACDSVLGEFSWYTRQMFF.

As concerns this clone: This may arise from a read error, as a much more abundant clone is one base away. The sample contains more than one DNA sequence encoding this CDR3. This chain uses TRDV2 with TRDJ3; 10 bases agree with TRDD3. This CDR3 has 16 residues. CDR1 GEAIGNYY and CDR2 EKD come from the germline V gene. The chain's CDR3 is CACDWGIQGDTRQMFF. CDR3 DNA: TGTGCCTGTGACTGGGGGATACAGGGTGACACCCGACAGATGTTCTTC.

This clone was detected a few times. A far more abundant clone sits one base away, making this likely a read error. The sample holds other DNA sequences that translate to the same CDR3. V usage is TRDV2 and J usage is TRDJ3; D may be TRDD3 (5 bases). The CDR3 spans 19 residues. The germline CDR1 and CDR2 sequences are GEAIGNYY and EKD. V lost 1 base, J lost 0 bases, and 15 bases lay in between. CDR3 bases: TGTGCCTGTGACACTGTGCGGGGGGCAGCCTCCTGGGACACCCGACAGATGTTTTTC. Encoded protein: CACDTVRGAASWDTRQMFF.

Remarks on this clone: At one end the junction does not follow the germline gene, possibly because of a read error. V and J are TRDV2 and TRDJ3; 11 bases align to TRDD3. CDR3 length: 20 residues. Germline CDR1 GEAIGNYY, CDR2 EKD. The CDR3 is CACDTVGDTFLRWNTRQMFF. Here the CDR3 DNA reads TGTGCCTGTGACACGGTGGGGGATACGTTCCTGCGCTGGAACACCCGACAGATGTTTTTC.

The CDR3 DNA is TGTGCCTGTGACAGTACTGGGGGATACACCGATAAACTCATCTTT. Translated: CACDSTGGYTDKLIF. This chain uses TRDV2 with TRDJ1; 10 positions agree with TRDD3. CDR3 length: 15 amino acids. V dropped 2 bases and J dropped 0; count of bases not matched to a gene: 2. Per the germline V gene, CDR1 is GEAIGNYY and CDR2 is EKD.

This clone is medium-sized within its sample. The chain combines TRDV2 with TRDJ3; 7 bases align to TRDD3. V gave up 3 bases and J gave up 0 bases; unmatched junction bases: 4. Looked up from germline, CDR1 is GEAIGNYY and CDR2 is EKD. The CDR3 is 17 residues long. CDR3 in amino acids: CACDGILSSWDTRQMFF. The CDR3, as DNA: TGTGCCTGTGACGGGATACTTAGCTCCTGGGACACCCGACAGATGTTTTTC.

About this clone itself: The TCRdb protein, from a much larger clone, departs from this DNA's translation at residue 6, likely by read error; the protein shown derives from the DNA. The rearrangement links TRDV2 to TRDJ1, with D perhaps TRDD3 (6 bases). The CDR3 loop spans 13 amino acids. Germline V gives CDR1 GEAIGNYY, CDR2 EKD. Trimming stripped 6 bases from V and 10 bases from J, with 20 bases between. Here the CDR3 DNA reads TGTGCCTGTTCAGGGGAATACGGGGGAGGACTCATCTTT. Protein sequence: CACSGEYGGGLIF.

About this clone: A far larger clone is just one base off, so this is likely a read error. The sample carries other DNA sequences with the same CDR3. The V and J genes are TRDV2 and TRDJ3; TRDD3 matches at 7 bases. This CDR3 contains 18 residues. CDR1 is GEAIGNYY, CDR2 EKD, per germline. CDR3 sequence reads: CACDTGGFSSWDTRQMFF. The DNA for the CDR3 is TGTGCTTGTGACACCGGGGGATTTAGCTCCTGGGACACCCGACAGATGTTTTTC.

CDR3 sequence reads: CACDTILGDKGSWDTRQMFF. The CDR3 nucleotides are TGTGCCTGTGACACTATACTGGGGGATAAGGGCTCCTGGGACACCCGACAGATGTTTTTC. J is TRDJ3 and V is TRDV2; TRDD3 aligns across 11 bases. The CDR3 is 20 residues long. Unmatched junction bases numbered 7, after V lost 1 base and J lost 0 bases. Germline CDR1 GEAIGNYY, CDR2 EKD.

A note on this clone: With a much larger clone just one base away, this may be a read error. At the DNA level, this CDR3 is encoded by other sequences in the same sample as well. The genes are TRDV2 and TRDJ1; D perhaps matches TRDD3 (6 bases). V was trimmed by 3 bases and J by 0 bases, leaving 16 bases between them. Germline CDR1 is GEAIGNYY and CDR2 is EKD. The CDR3 contains 16 residues. Written as DNA, the CDR3 is TGTGCCTGTGACGTACTGGGAGCCCTTTACACCGATAAACTCATCTTT. Amino acids: CACDVLGALYTDKLIF.